Listed here are 11 T cell receptor beta chains from one sample, sequenced in a study of blood T cell repertoires in COVID-19. The table came from immunoSEQ multiplex PCR; TCRdb's copy has only in-frame clones and leaves some out. This table holds 250,000 to 400,000 clones, about 91% found once. The sample consisted of peripheral blood. These receptors came from a woman aged 25 to 39 with COVID-19, enrolled during active disease.

CDR3 nucleotide sequence: TGTGCCAGCAAACAGGGAAGCTCCTACGAGCAGTACTTC. This encodes CASKQGSSYEQYF. V usage is TRBV7-2 and J usage is TRBJ2-7; weak D call: TRBD1 (6 bases). Germline loops: CDR1 SGHTA, CDR2 FQGNSA. Between the trimmed V and J ends, which lost 7 bases and 0 bases, there was a span of 10 bases. The CDR3 has 13 residues.

V and J are TRBV7-9 and TRBJ2-7; TRBD2 agrees at 8 bases. CDR1 and CDR2 from the germline V gene are SEHNR and FQNEAQ (reference sequence). With 0 bases clipped from V and 5 bases from J, the junction kept 12 bases outside the gene matches. This CDR3 has 17 amino acids. The CDR3 loop is CASSLALRGGPNDEQYV. Written as DNA, the CDR3 is TGTGCCAGCAGCTTAGCGCTCCGGGGGGGCCCTAACGACGAGCAGTACGTC.

The rearrangement uses TRBV27 and TRBJ2-6; D may be TRBD2 (6 bases). The length of the CDR3 is 15 residues. Trimming pared 8 bases from V and 3 bases from J, leaving 14 bases between. Germline CDR1 MNHEY, CDR2 SMNVEV (reference sequence). The CDR3 coding sequence is TGTGCCAGCCATCCAAGGAGGGGTGGGGCCAACGTCCTGACTTTC. Its protein is CASHPRRGGANVLTF.

This clone was counted only a few times. The rearrangement links TRBV30 to TRBJ1-4, with a possible D match to TRBD1 (5 bases). Germline CDR1 and CDR2: GTSNPN and SVGIG (reference sequence). The CDR3 is 16 residues long. Trimming left V 2 bases short and J 0 bases short, with 13 bases between. CDR3 protein: CAWSPGHVATNEKLFF. CDR3 DNA: TGTGCCTGGAGTCCAGGACACGTTGCAACTAATGAAAAACTGTTTTTT.

The gene calls are TRBV11-2 and TRBJ1-1; 7 bases are a match to TRBD1. CDR1 is SGHAT, CDR2 FQNNGV, per germline. The V segment lost 1 base and the J segment 5 bases; nucleotides outside the gene matches: 7. The CDR3 spans 15 residues. CDR3 nucleotide sequence: TGTGCCAGCAGCTTAGCCACAGGGGCGAGGACTGAAGCTTTCTTT. Translated: CASSLATGARTEAFF.

The chain employs TRBV2 and TRBJ2-2; 9 bases are shared with TRBD1. The junction had 5 bases not matched to a gene; V was cut back by 3 bases and J by 6 bases. The CDR3 runs to 15 residues. The germline CDR1 and CDR2 sequences are SNHLY and FYNNEI. CDR3 protein: CASSDRDRAAGELFF. CDR3 sequence (DNA): TGTGCCAGCAGTGACCGGGACAGGGCGGCCGGGGAGCTGTTTTTT.

The rearrangement links TRBV7-8 to TRBJ2-7; TRBD1 matches 7 bases. The V and J ends lost 0 bases and 2 bases, in that order; junction bases with no gene match: 1. Germline CDR1 is SGHVS and CDR2 is FQNEAQ. The CDR3 length is 14 residues. CDR3 region: CASSLAGTAYEQYV. The DNA of the CDR3 is TGTGCCAGCAGCTTAGCAGGGACAGCCTACGAGCAGTACGTC.

In its sample, this clone was seen once. The chain employs TRBV18 and TRBJ1-4; maybe TRBD1 (5 bases). Trimming shortened V by 0 bases and J by 7 bases, and 12 bases separated the two germline ends. This CDR3 contains 15 residues. Germline CDR1 KGHSH, CDR2 LQKENI. CDR3 loop: CASSPPGQGSEKLFF. As DNA, the CDR3 is TGTGCCAGCTCACCACCGGGGCAGGGAAGTGAAAAACTGTTTTTT.

J is TRBJ2-5 and V is TRBV6-2 or TRBV6-3; TRBD2 aligns across 7 bases. V trimming: 5 bases; J trimming: 6 bases; junction bases outside the gene matches: 12. Germline V CDR1 and CDR2: MNHEY, SVGEGT. The CDR3 consists of 15 residues. CDR3 loop: CASSLPGGPPQTQYF. DNA of the CDR3: TGTGCCAGCAGTCTCCCGGGGGGACCCCCCCAGACCCAGTACTTC.

This clone was counted only a few times. J is TRBJ1-1 and V is TRBV7-9; 8 positions agree with TRBD1. Germline loops: CDR1 SEHNR, CDR2 FQNEAQ (reference sequence). V lost 4 bases to trimming and J lost 0 bases; unmatched junction nucleotides: 13. The CDR3 length is 18 residues. The CDR3 region has the DNA TGTGCCAGCAGCTCCGCCGGGACAGGTCGAGAGGTGAACACTGAAGCTTTCTTT. Amino acids: CASSSAGTGREVNTEAFF.

This chain links TRBV9 with TRBJ2-2, with a possible D match to TRBD2 (6 bases). This CDR3 has 15 amino acids. Germline values: CDR1 SGDLS, CDR2 YYNGEE. The germline V and J ends were trimmed by 5 bases and 1 base, with 12 bases remaining between them. The CDR3 DNA is TGTGCCAGCAGTGGAGGGGCAGTGAACACCGGGGAGCTGTTTTTT. Translating it yields CASSGGAVNTGELFF.